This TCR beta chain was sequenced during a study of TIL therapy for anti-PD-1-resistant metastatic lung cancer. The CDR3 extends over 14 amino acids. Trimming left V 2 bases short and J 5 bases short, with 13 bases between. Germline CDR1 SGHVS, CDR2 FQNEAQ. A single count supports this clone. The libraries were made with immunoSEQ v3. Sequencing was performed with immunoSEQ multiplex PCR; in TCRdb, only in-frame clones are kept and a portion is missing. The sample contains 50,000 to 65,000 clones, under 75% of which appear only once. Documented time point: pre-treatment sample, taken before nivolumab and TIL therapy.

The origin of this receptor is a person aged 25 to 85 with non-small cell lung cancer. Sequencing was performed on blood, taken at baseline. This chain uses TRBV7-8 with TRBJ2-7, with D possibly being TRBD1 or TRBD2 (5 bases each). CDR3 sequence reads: CASSLFRESNEQYF. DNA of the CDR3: TGTGCCAGCAGCTTATTCAGGGAGTCCAACGAGCAGTACTTC.